Following are 21 T cell receptor beta chains from one sample sequenced in a study of blood T cell repertoires in COVID-19 (dated by TCRdb to the early 2020s). Library preparation was by the immunoSEQ multiplex PCR assay. The table comes from immuneACCESS by way of TCRdb, which keeps in-frame sequences with V and J called. Part of the clones is missing from these tables; in studies checked, under half for an unresolved V gene and the rest for unknown reasons. This sample is represented by roughly 80,000 clones; more than 75% of them were singletons. The ten largest account for roughly 15% of the sample. Input material: peripheral blood. The receptors here all came from a woman aged 70-85 years with acute or convalescent COVID-19.

V is TRBV5-4 and J is TRBJ2-1; no reliable D call. Germline CDR1 is SGHNT and CDR2 is YYREEE (reference sequence). Deletions cut 0 bases from V and 10 bases from J, with 5 bases between. This CDR3 comprises 11 residues. CDR3 nucleotides: TGTGCCAGCAGCTTGGAACAGGAGCAGTTCTTC. Translating gives CASSLEQEQFF.

J is TRBJ1-4 and V is TRBV28, with no clear D. V gave up 1 base and J gave up 5 bases, with 8 bases separating them. CDR3 length equals 14 residues. Germline CDR1 MDHEN, CDR2 SYDVKM. The CDR3 sequence is CASSLSDWNEKLFF. The CDR3 nucleotides read TGTGCCAGCAGTTTATCGGACTGGAATGAAAAACTGTTTTTT.

The V gene is TRBV5-1, the J gene TRBJ1-2; TRBD1 is a possible D gene (6 bases). Trimming pared 4 bases from V and 4 bases from J, leaving 26 bases between. CDR3 length: 18 residues. From germline, CDR1 is SGHRS and CDR2 YFSETQ. DNA for the CDR3: TGCGCCAGCAGCCCGCCAGGCGGGGGCGCCCGTATCGGCTATGGCTACACCTTC. It yields the protein CASSPPGGGARIGYGYTF.

This chain uses TRBV6-2 or TRBV6-3 with TRBJ1-1; 10 nucleotides match TRBD1. This CDR3 spans 21 amino acids. Germline assignment: CDR1 MNHEY and CDR2 SVGEGT. V trimming: 0 bases; J trimming: 0 bases; junction bases outside the gene matches: 16. CDR3 DNA sequence: TGTGCCAGCAGTTACTCGACAGGGGGCTCGGTTGTTCCCCAACTGAACACTGAAGCTTTCTTT. Protein sequence: CASSYSTGGSVVPQLNTEAFF.

The chain is built from TRBV2 and TRBJ2-5; 9 positions match TRBD2. This CDR3 is 18 amino acids long. Germline V gene data show CDR1 as SNHLY and CDR2 as FYNNEI. V shed 5 bases and J 3 bases; nucleotides not matched to a gene: 16. The CDR3 bases are TGTGCCAGCAGTTTACAAATACCGGGACTAGCAGCAGAAGAGACCCAGTACTTC. Protein sequence: CASSLQIPGLAAEETQYF.

This chain connects TRBV25-1 to TRBJ1-2, with D perhaps TRBD1 (5 bases). From germline, CDR1 is MGHDK and CDR2 SYGVNS. The CDR3 has 14 amino acids. The V gene lost 7 bases and the J gene lost 7 bases, with 19 bases spanning the gap. CDR3 DNA sequence: TGTGCCAGCATAAAATCAGGGACTTCGCTTGGCTACACCTTC. It specifies CASIKSGTSLGYTF.

The rearrangement uses TRBV2 and TRBJ2-7, with 10 bases fitting TRBD1. Germline-derived CDR1 and CDR2 are SNHLY and FYNNEI. Trimming at V came to 6 bases and at J to 7 bases, leaving 9 bases not matched to a gene. The CDR3 is made up of 14 amino acids. The CDR3 DNA sequence: TGTGCCAGCAGGATGGGACAGGGGTCAGCGGAGCAGTACGTC. Translation: CASRMGQGSAEQYV.

This clone has just a few counts. The genes are TRBV5-4 and TRBJ2-3, with 7 positions matching TRBD2. The CDR3 runs 15 residues. The germline gives CDR1 SGHNT, CDR2 YYREEE (reference sequence). Losses at the gene ends were 4 bases for V and 8 bases for J; bases not matched to a gene: 13. CDR3 amino acids: CASSPDTGLVGTQYF. CDR3 sequence (DNA): TGTGCCAGCAGCCCGGACACAGGACTAGTAGGTACGCAGTATTTT.

This chain links TRBV7-9 with TRBJ1-5; no reliable D call. The V end lost 4 bases, the J end lost 6 bases, and 19 bases lay between the germline ends. Germline-derived CDR1 and CDR2 are SEHNR and FQNEAQ (reference sequence). The CDR3 consists of 16 residues. This CDR3 is CASSSITGNQAQPQHF. The CDR3 nucleotides read TGTGCCAGCAGCTCGATCACCGGGAACCAGGCTCAGCCCCAGCATTTT.

This clone was counted once. The chain joins TRBV27 to TRBJ2-1; D is possibly TRBD2 (7 bases). The germline V gene encodes CDR1 MNHEY and CDR2 SMNVEV (reference sequence). The V and J ends lost 5 bases and 1 base respectively, with 18 bases between them. The CDR3 covers 17 residues. In DNA form, the CDR3 reads TGTGCCAGCAGTCGCCGACTGGGGGGGCTTTCCTACAATGAGCAGTTCTTC. Amino acids: CASSRRLGGLSYNEQFF.

V usage is TRBV10-3 and J usage is TRBJ2-2; 8 nucleotides match TRBD2. Germline lookup yields CDR1 ENHRY and CDR2 SYGVKD. The CDR3 is 15 amino acids. Germline trimming cut 6 bases from V and 4 bases from J; bases unmatched to any gene: 7. CDR3 residues: CAIRGGLESTGELFF. CDR3 nucleotides: TGTGCCATCAGAGGGGGACTAGAGAGCACCGGGGAGCTGTTTTTT.

V usage is TRBV7-2 and J usage is TRBJ1-2; maybe TRBD1 (5 bases). Germline V lookup: CDR1 SGHTA, CDR2 FQGNSA. Trimming cost V 5 bases and J 4 bases, with 17 bases left between them. CDR3 size: 15 residues. In DNA, the CDR3 is TGTGCCAGCAGCCCGGGACGGGGACTCTCCTATGGCTACACCTTC. This encodes CASSPGRGLSYGYTF.

The rearrangement links TRBV30 to TRBJ1-1; 9 bases align to TRBD1. The CDR3 covers 14 residues. J lost 5 bases, V lost 1 base, and 5 bases had no gene match. Germline V gene data show CDR1 as GTSNPN and CDR2 as SVGIG (reference sequence). CDR3 DNA: TGTGCCTGGAGTGGGGACAGGGCTGGAACTGAAGCTTTCTTT. Amino acid sequence: CAWSGDRAGTEAFF. Complete variable domain (other parts from reference TRBV30 and TRBJ1-1): SQTIHQWPATLVQPVGSPLSLECTVEGTSNPNLYWYRQAAGRGLQLLFYSVGIGQISSEVPQNLSASRPQDRQFILSSKKLLLSDSGFYLCAWSGDRAGTEAFFGQGTRLTVV.

The CDR3 loop is CAWSVGGRDQPQHF. CDR3 DNA: TGTGCCTGGAGTGTAGGGGGTAGGGATCAGCCCCAGCATTTT. The chain links TRBV30 to TRBJ1-5, with D possibly being TRBD1 (6 bases). The germline CDR1 and CDR2 sequences are GTSNPN and SVGIG (reference sequence). Trimming took off 0 bases at V and 5 bases at J, with 11 bases between the two ends. This CDR3 has 14 residues. Together with reference TRBV30 and TRBJ1-5, the CDR3 gives the full variable domain: SQTIHQWPATLVQPVGSPLSLECTVEGTSNPNLYWYRQAAGRGLQLLFYSVGIGQISSEVPQNLSASRPQDRQFILSSKKLLLSDSGFYLCAWSVGGRDQPQHFGDGTRLSIL.

The gene calls are TRBV6-5 and TRBJ2-7; D might be TRBD2 (5 bases). The CDR3 is 14 amino acids. CDR1 and CDR2 (germline): MNHEY, SVGAGI. V was pared by 6 bases and J by 2 bases, with 14 bases between. DNA of the CDR3: TGTGCCAGCAGACGAGCGGATGGGCCCTACGAGCAGTACGTC. Translating gives CASRRADGPYEQYV.

In this sample, this clone turned up a few times. The chain recombines TRBV6-2 or TRBV6-3 with TRBJ2-7; a weak D match, TRBD1 (5 bases). This CDR3 contains 13 residues. Germline V gives CDR1 MNHEY, CDR2 SVGEGT. The ends were cut back, 4 bases at V and 4 bases at J, with 11 bases in the middle. CDR3 sequence: CASSSTESYEQYV. Written as DNA, the CDR3 is TGTGCCAGCAGTTCGACAGAGTCGTACGAGCAGTACGTC.

J is TRBJ2-7 and V is TRBV6-5; 12 nucleotides line up with TRBD2. Germline CDR1 reads MNHEY; CDR2 reads SVGAGI. This CDR3 contains 16 residues. The ends lost 4 bases at V and 7 bases at J; junction bases unmatched: 11. In DNA, the CDR3 is TGTGCCAGCAGTTGGCTAGCGGGGGGGCTTCAAGGGGAGCAGTACGTC. The encoded protein is CASSWLAGGLQGEQYV.

The chain is built from TRBV27 and TRBJ1-5; the match to TRBD1 covers 9 bases. Losses at the gene ends were 6 bases for V and 0 bases for J; bases not matched to a gene: 12. This CDR3 spans 18 amino acids. Germline values: CDR1 MNHEY, CDR2 SMNVEV (reference sequence). The CDR3 loop is CASRASGTGTYSNQPQHF. The DNA for the CDR3 is TGTGCCAGCAGAGCTTCCGGGACAGGGACTTATAGCAATCAGCCCCAGCATTTT.

The rearrangement uses TRBV7-2 and TRBJ2-2, with 9 nucleotides matching TRBD1. Germline values: CDR1 SGHTA, CDR2 FQGNSA. With 5 bases clipped from V and 4 bases from J, the junction kept 8 bases outside the gene matches. The CDR3 has 16 residues. In DNA, the CDR3 is TGTGCCAGCAGCCTGTACAGGGGGCGAATCACCGGGGAGCTGTTTTTT. This gives the protein CASSLYRGRITGELFF.

V and J are TRBV18 and TRBJ1-2; D not certain. Germline V gene data show CDR1 as KGHSH and CDR2 as LQKENI. This CDR3 contains 13 residues. Trimming shortened V by 3 bases and J by 2 bases, and 7 bases separated the two germline ends. CDR3 in DNA: TGTGCCAGCTCACCTGGGGAGAACTATGGCTACACCTTC. Amino acids: CASSPGENYGYTF. Full variable domain (rest looked up from reference TRBV18 and TRBJ1-2): NAGVMQNPRHLVRRRGQEARLRCSPMKGHSHVYWYRQLPEEGLKFMVYLQKENIIDESGMPKERFSAEFPKEGPSILRIQQVVRGDSAAYFCASSPGENYGYTFGSGTRLTVV.

This chain uses TRBV29-1 with TRBJ1-2, with D possibly matching TRBD1 (5 bases). Germline V lookup: CDR1 SQVTM, CDR2 ANQGSEA. The length of the CDR3 is 13 residues. V was shortened by 0 bases and J by 4 bases, with 9 bases between the two germline ends. CDR3 in DNA: TGCAGCGTTGAAGATCGGGGGAGCTATGGCTACACCTTC. Its translation: CSVEDRGSYGYTF.